The present entry profiles one T cell receptor (beta chain) with its context. V lost 6 bases and J lost 2; bases outside the gene matches: 10. Germline loops: CDR1 LNHDA, CDR2 SQIVND (reference sequence). The CDR3 loop spans 16 amino acids. Sequencing used immunoSEQ multiplex PCR; TCRdb keeps in-frame clones, though not all of them. The data show 180,000 or so clones, with 70% to 90% seen just once and roughly 4.3% held by the top ten. The data belong to a study of T cell responses to AZD1222 COVID-19 vaccine. V and J are TRBV19 and TRBJ1-5; TRBD1 agrees at 7 bases. The source was peripheral blood, collected 28 days after the second dose of the MenACWY control vaccine. This sequence was found in an adult who received the MenACWY meningococcal vaccine as a control. CDR3 sequence reads: CASRTGTLGGNQPQHF. CDR3 coding DNA: TGTGCCAGTAGGACAGGGACACTCGGGGGCAATCAGCCCCAGCATTTT.